Shown below are 10 T cell receptor beta chains from a single sample sequenced in a study of glioma-infiltrating T cells after dendritic cell vaccination. Method: immunoSEQ multiplex PCR; TCRdb's copy keeps in-frame clones and lacks some. This sample has some 10,000 clones, with roughly 86% found just once. Indicated time point: after dendritic cell vaccination, including at tumor progression/relapse. The sequencing here drew on blood, taken after dendritic cell vaccination. The source is a human donor with glioblastoma.

V is TRBV6-5 and J is TRBJ2-7; 9 nucleotides align to TRBD2. With V trimmed by 6 bases and J by 2 bases, 8 bases remained unmatched. CDR1 MNHEY and CDR2 SVGAGI come from the germline V gene. This CDR3 is built from 15 residues. CDR3 bases: TGTGCCAGCAGCTTTACTAGCGGGCCACCCTACGAGCAGTACTTC. As protein: CASSFTSGPPYEQYF.

The chain combines TRBV28 with TRBJ2-5; a possible D gene is TRBD1 (5 bases). Germline V CDR1 and CDR2: MDHEN, SYDVKM. The V gene lost 6 bases and the J gene lost 0 bases, with 8 bases spanning the gap. CDR3 length equals 13 residues. CDR3 residues: CASRRQYQETQYF. CDR3 DNA sequence: TGTGCCAGCAGACGACAGTACCAAGAGACCCAGTACTTC.

The chain has TRBV7-8 and TRBJ2-2; D may be TRBD1 (6 bases). This CDR3 contains 16 residues. CDR1 is SGHVS and CDR2 is FQNEAQ in the germline V gene. V was cut by 1 base and J by 3 bases, with 12 bases left in between. CDR3 sequence reads: CASSLVGHLHTGELFF. The CDR3 DNA follows: TGTGCCAGCAGCTTAGTGGGACACTTACACACCGGGGAGCTGTTTTTT.

The chain joins TRBV18 to TRBJ2-6, with a tentative D call TRBD1 (6 bases). Trimming cost V 2 bases and J 2 bases, with 10 bases left between them. Germline values: CDR1 KGHSH, CDR2 LQKENI. The CDR3 is made up of 16 amino acids. The CDR3 region has the DNA TGTGCCAGCTCACCAGGGCCAGGGGCTGGGGCCAACGTCCTGACTTTC. This sequence encodes CASSPGPGAGANVLTF.

The V and J genes are TRBV13 and TRBJ1-4; D uncertain. V lost 4 bases, J lost 5 bases, and 8 bases lay in between. CDR3 length: 13 amino acids. The germline V gene has CDR1 PRHDT and CDR2 FYEKMQ (reference sequence). As DNA, the CDR3 is TGTGCCAGCAGCTACGGAGAGAATGAAAAACTGTTTTTT. This translates into CASSYGENEKLFF.

V and J are TRBV14 and TRBJ2-1; 10 bases agree with TRBD1. J was trimmed by 10 bases and V by 0 bases; bases with no gene match: 12. Germline CDR1 reads SGHDN; CDR2 reads FVKESK. CDR3 length equals 17 residues. The CDR3 reads CASSQDDRDRGVREQFF. As DNA, the CDR3 is TGTGCCAGCAGCCAAGACGACCGGGACAGGGGTGTGCGCGAGCAGTTCTTC.

This CDR3 is CASSFNGDTEAFF. CDR3 DNA sequence: TGCGCCAGCAGCTTCAACGGGGACACTGAAGCTTTCTTT. The J gene is TRBJ1-1, the V gene TRBV5-1; D call uncertain. The V end lost 2 bases, the J end lost 3 bases, and 8 bases lay between the germline ends. CDR3 length: 13 residues. Per the germline V gene, CDR1 is SGHRS and CDR2 is YFSETQ.

The chain carries TRBV13 and TRBJ2-7; possible D gene TRBD1, 7 bases. The V gene lost 5 bases and the J gene lost 2 bases, with 16 bases spanning the gap. The CDR3 covers 15 residues. Germline CDR1 and CDR2: PRHDT and FYEKMQ (reference sequence). This chain's CDR3 is CASSRAGTVPYEQYF. The CDR3 nucleotides read TGTGCCAGCAGCCGTGCGGGGACAGTTCCCTACGAGCAGTACTTC.

The rearrangement links TRBV5-6 to TRBJ2-7, with 9 bases lining up with TRBD2. Looked up from germline, CDR1 is SGHDT and CDR2 is YYEEEE. Germline trimming cut 0 bases from V and 7 bases from J; bases unmatched to any gene: 8. This CDR3 is 15 amino acids long. CDR3 nucleotides: TGTGCCAGCAGCTTGGGGCTAGCGGGAATGTGGGAGCAGTACTTC. Translated: CASSLGLAGMWEQYF.

In this sample, this clone turned up once. The rearrangement uses TRBV18 and TRBJ1-4; D gene ambiguous. The CDR3 has 16 residues. From germline, CDR1 is KGHSH and CDR2 LQKENI. V shed 2 bases and J shed 3 bases, with 13 bases lying between them. The CDR3 nucleotides read TGTGCCAGCTCACCATCGTACAGACCTTCTAATGAAAAACTGTTTTTT. Protein product: CASSPSYRPSNEKLFF.